The TCR beta chain described here comes from a study of Graves' ophthalmopathy and Graves' hyperthyroidism. Study-level points and caveats: A majority of expanded thyroid clonotypes exceeding 0.001 frequency were likewise present in blood.

This clonotype occurred many times. Its antigen is not identified. V was clipped by 4 bases and J by 3 bases; unmatched bases: 6. Germline V CDR1 and CDR2: MNHEY, SMNVEV (reference sequence). CDR3 length equals 18 residues. CDR3 regions of TCR beta were amplified from RNA transcripts. A first-round RT-PCR used HTBI primers, followed by a second-round multiplex PCR. Each CDR3 protein gets one entry after TCRdb re-called the multiplex PCR reads with MiXCR. This sample has over 200,000 distinct CDR3 sequences, with approximately 28% found just once. This sequence joins TRBV27 and TRBJ2-6, with TRBD2 matching over 13 bases. Sequencing used peripheral blood. The sequence was collected from a middle-aged man with Graves' ophthalmopathy. This CDR3 is CASSSRTSGSLGANVLTF. The CDR3 DNA reads as TGTGCCAGCAGTTCTAGGACTAGCGGGAGCCTTGGGGCCAACGTCCTGACTTTC.